The sequence of this T cell receptor (beta chain) was determined in a study of blood T cells in healthy people across ages. This clonotype was detected a few times. What it binds is unknown. The CDR3 runs to 15 residues. Germline V gene lookup returns CDR1 MNHEY and CDR2 SVGEGT. V lost 2 bases to trimming and J lost 4 bases; unmatched junction nucleotides: 4. The second PCR ran about 6 to 11 cycles with a sample-barcoded 5' primer and J-beta primers. Researchers report that a template-switch adaptor with 12 random nucleotides tagged each cDNA molecule. Each CDR3 protein gets one entry after TCRdb re-called the 5' RACE reads with MiXCR. The sample carries under 800,000 distinct CDR3 sequences, around a fifth recorded once. Study-wide results and caveats: Whereas aged donors had fewer naive CD4+ cells, long-lived donors had more of them and higher diversity.

The sequenced sample was blood. The chain joins TRBV6-2 or TRBV6-3 to TRBJ2-5; 10 bases match TRBD2. The receptor comes from a man aged 65 to 79 in good health. CDR3 sequence (DNA): TGTGCCAGCAGTTACGGGACTAGCGATCCAGAGACCCAGTACTTC. Encoded protein: CASSYGTSDPETQYF.